This T cell receptor beta chain came from a study of T cells in Graves' hyperthyroidism and ophthalmopathy (dated by TCRdb to 2018 to 2020). Regarding the study in general: Peripheral blood samples were taken at the time of initial diagnosis, prior to any treatment. A discovery cohort of about a hundred patients, 43 with Graves' ophthalmopathy and roughly 59 with stable Graves' hyperthyroidism, was used to find distinguishing TCR V-J signatures. An independent validation cohort of 18 to 20 hyperthyroidism patients and 15 or so patients who later progressed to ophthalmopathy tested prospective prediction of ophthalmopathy. The 100 or so discovery patients were divided at random into training and test sets in a 7:3 ratio. In roughly six Graves' hyperthyroidism patients, the study also compared T-cell repertoires from thyroid tissue with T-cell repertoires from blood. Once sampling was done, hyperthyroidism patients were given methimazole at a starting dose of 30 mg daily, whereas ophthalmopathy patients were given high-dose intravenous methylprednisolone. The paper reports TCR Vbeta CDR3 sequencing of about 140 peripheral blood samples: some 41 ophthalmopathy, roughly 80 hyperthyroidism and around 17 progressor patients. What the research found in general, with its limitations: Ophthalmopathy was separated from stable hyperthyroidism by a 13 V-J signature model, with over 85% sensitivity and 81% to 83% specificity obtained in cross-validation and 80%/75% obtained in testing. Most expanded thyroid clonotypes (frequency above 0.001) were also detected in blood, a finding suggesting that blood repertoires may reflect thyroid immune responses. Sample size was not statistically predetermined, and investigators were not blinded to group allocation. In validation, the model predicted progression to ophthalmopathy with over 65% sensitivity and approximately 78% specificity, a median of approximately 6.7 months before onset.

The TCR beta CDR3 regions were amplified from the RNA transcripts. The first round of RT-PCR for the TCR CDR3 was performed with the HTBI primer set and the Qiagen OneStep RT-PCR kit. Libraries were constructed in a second round of multiplex PCR, after which size selection and purification were performed. Sequencing of the libraries was done on an Illumina HiSeq2000 using paired-end 100 bp reads. The source study handled its data this way. Raw data were processed with SOAPnuke, discarding reads with adapters, uncalled bases, mean Phred below 15, or no exact constant-primer or identifier match. High-quality paired reads were merged using COPE v1.2.5, and each unique nucleotide sequence was defined as a clonotype. MiTCR v1.1 was used to align the clonotypes against IMGT TRBV, TRBD and TRBJ reference segments. Analysis was restricted to V-J combinations with a frequency above 0.0001, which covered roughly 99% of repertoires. A TCS score was defined as the ratio of F50 (clonal expansion) to E x V (chaos), with BLOSUM62-based TCRdist applied between CDR3 peptides within each V-J. Welch's t-statistics and random forest reduced just over 500 V-J features to roughly 13, which were used in a naive Bayes classifier (R e1071). The raw public reads went through TCRdb reprocessing: fastp at Q25, MiXCR clone calling, in-frame beta chains kept. Rows with one shared CDR3 protein collapse into an entry with the most common genes and DNA. The V and J calls come from TCRdb's annotation, not from the publication. Here the sample has about 640,000 distinct CDR3 sequences; about a fifth occur a single time. The leading ten clones occupy 34% of the sample.

Of note for this clonotype: No cognate antigen has been identified for it. Since no conserved phenylalanine or tryptophan closes the CDR3, a read error is the likely cause.

In the ophthalmopathy patients, disease was moderately to severely active, with a Clinical Activity Score of 3 or more, a NOSPECS grade of 4 or more, and a duration of less than 3 months. Any patient with an uncontrolled infection, another autoimmune disease, pregnancy or lactation was excluded. Clinical symptoms, serum thyroxine and TRAb, thyroid ultrasound, and orbital computed tomography formed the basis for the diagnoses. PBMCs were isolated from approximately 10 ml of fresh peripheral blood by Ficoll-Paque density gradient centrifugation. Total RNA was extracted using Trizol reagent, and RNA quality was assessed on an Agilent 2100 Bioanalyzer. CDR1 is given as MNHEY and CDR2 as SVGAGI, both from the germline V gene. The CDR3 spans 15 residues, counting both ends. Only the CDR3 DNA stays, 45 bases, in frame from base 1. V is pruned by 4 bases and J by 6 bases, leaving 8 bases of the junction without a gene match.

The sequence was collected from a man aged 25 to 40 with Graves' ophthalmopathy. The sample consisted of blood. The sequence joins TRBV6-5 to TRBJ2-2; 7 middle bases align to TRBD1. The bases are TGTGCCAGCAGTTCCGGACAGGTCCACCCCGGGGAGCTGTTTTCT. Translated, this gives CASSSGQVHPGELFS.